This T cell receptor (beta chain) was sequenced in a study of blood T cell repertoires in COVID-19. Study-level background: Sources were T cells, B-cell-depleted T cells, or PBMCs; the material itself was cDNA or gDNA.

V gave up 4 bases and J gave up 2 bases; unmatched junction bases: 2. This CDR3 region has 13 residues. Germline assignment: CDR1 ENHRY and CDR2 SYGVKD. Sequenced by immunoSEQ multiplex PCR; TCRdb stores in-frame clones only, minus some. The sample has around 120,000 clones; 85% are singletons. The sequenced material came from peripheral blood. This clonotype was sampled from a man older than 75 with acute or convalescent COVID-19. This rearrangement joins TRBV10-3 to TRBJ2-7; 7 positions match TRBD1. The CDR3 DNA follows: TGTGCCATCAGTGGACAGGGAACCTACGAGCAGTACTTC. Translating gives CAISGQGTYEQYF.